This TCR beta chain derives from a study of blood T cell repertoires in COVID-19. Here immunoSEQ multiplex PCR was the method, and the copy in TCRdb shows in-frame clones only, minus some. The sample has 270,000 or so clones; 75% to 90% are singletons. This CDR3 has 13 residues. Trimming left V 6 bases short and J 2 bases short, with 8 bases between. Germline V lookup: CDR1 MNHEY, CDR2 SVGAGI. The sample holds many counts of this clone. This CDR3 is also generated by other DNA sequences in the sample. This chain links TRBV6-5 with TRBJ1-3, with a possible D match to TRBD1 (6 bases). Input material: peripheral blood. The clonotype was recovered from a woman in her twenties or thirties with active or convalescent COVID-19. CDR3 in amino acids: CASRAGAGNTIYF. The CDR3, as DNA: TGTGCCAGCAGAGCAGGGGCTGGAAACACCATATATTTT.